This T cell receptor beta chain stems from a study of CXCR3-negative and CXCR3-positive naive CD8 T cells (dated by TCRdb to about 2019). Turning to the overall study: In total, roughly 140 million TRB reads were obtained, which works out to roughly 1.5 +/- 0.3 million reads per library. Data from ten to twelve donors, pooled across two independent experiments, went into the diversity and physicochemical repertoire analyses. Naive subsets from about five donors and memory cells from 3 donors were included in the TRBV-TRBJ cluster analysis. The investigation overall reported the following: TRB CDR3s from CXCR3-positive naive cells showed higher hydrophobicity (lower Kidera factor 4), lower energy, and higher strength and volume indices than CXCR3-negative naive cells. TRBV-TRBJ usage was similar between naive CXCR3-negative and CXCR3-positive cells from the same donor, while memory cells showed distinct patterns. Because surface CD5, which is linked to self-reactivity in mice, was comparable between the naive subsets, TCR interaction strength was also inferred from TRB CDR3 physicochemical properties. Freshly isolated PBMCs were used for most assays because CXCR3 expression partially decreased after cryopreservation. Repertoire diversity was comparably high in both naive subsets but much lower in memory CD8+ T cells.

The reads were generated on a NextSeq 550. The Human TCR Profiling Kit (MiLaboratory) was used to prepare UMI-labeled 5' RACE TRB cDNA libraries. The full amount of extracted RNA was used for cDNA synthesis, and the full amount of resulting cDNA was used for PCR amplification. The libraries were made side by side, with each library going through the same number of PCR cycles. Per the original workflow: MIGEC and MiXCR extracted about 53,000 +/- 10,000 unique UMI-labeled TRB cDNA molecules per library, requiring at least two reads per UMI. An average of approximately 40,000 +/- 10,000 functional in-frame TRB CDR3 nucleotide clonotypes without stop codons was found per library. After downsampling to 5000 UMI-labeled TRB molecules per sample, diversity metrics, including normalized Shannon-Wiener and Chao1, were computed in VDJtools. Clonotype-size-weighted physicochemical properties of the central five CDR3 residues (interaction energy, strength, volume and Kidera factor 4) were computed in VDJtools. TCRdb reprocessed the reads and provides one entry for every CDR3 protein sequence; no DNA is given. TCRdb's processing, not the study's, gives the V and J calls here. This sample's listing comprises under 70,000 distinct CDR3 sequences. Approximately 4.4% of the sample rests with the top ten.

As regards this clonotype: Its binding antigen is unknown.

Each CD8+ T cell subset was flow-sorted in triplicate, and some 310,000 cells per subset were placed directly into RLT lysis buffer. To exclude memory contaminants, naive CD8+ T cells were stringently defined as CD45RO-CCR7+CD27+CD95-. Using standard density gradient centrifugation, peripheral blood mononuclear cells were isolated from buffy coats. Naive CXCR3-negative and CXCR3-positive CD8+ T cells were flow-sorted on a FACSAria III. Total RNA was extracted from sorted cells using an RNeasy Mini Kit. Including cysteine and phenylalanine, the CDR3 has 13 amino acids. The coding DNA is unavailable. From the germline V gene (reference sequence), CDR1 is SEHNR and CDR2 is FQNEAQ.

The rearranged segments are TRBV7-9 and TRBJ2-7; there is no DNA to check the TCRdb D call of TRBD1. The sequenced sample was naive CXCR3+ CD8+ T cells from blood. The cell subset or site label on this specimen signifies: CD45RO-CCR7+CD27+CD95- naive CD8+ T cells expressing CXCR3 (TNR3+). The sequence came from a human donor in good health. Some clones in this sample may be carry-over from other donors' samples. The CDR3 protein: CASRPDRVVEQYF.